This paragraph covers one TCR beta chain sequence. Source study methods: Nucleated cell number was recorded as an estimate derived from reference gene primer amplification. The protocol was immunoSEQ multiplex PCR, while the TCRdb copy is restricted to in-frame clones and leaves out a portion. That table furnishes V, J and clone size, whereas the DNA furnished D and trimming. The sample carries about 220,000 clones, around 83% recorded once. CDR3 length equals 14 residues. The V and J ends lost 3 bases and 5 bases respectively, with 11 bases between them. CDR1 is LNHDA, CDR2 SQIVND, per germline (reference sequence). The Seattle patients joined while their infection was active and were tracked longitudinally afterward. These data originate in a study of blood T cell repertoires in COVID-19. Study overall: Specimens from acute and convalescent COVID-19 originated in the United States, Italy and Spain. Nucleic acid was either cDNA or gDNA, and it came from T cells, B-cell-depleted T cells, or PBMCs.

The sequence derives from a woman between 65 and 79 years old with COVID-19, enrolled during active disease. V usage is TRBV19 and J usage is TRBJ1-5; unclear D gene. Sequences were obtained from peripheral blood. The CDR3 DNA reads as TGTGCCAGTAGTATTAACAGTGACCATCAGCCCCAGCATTTT. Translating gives CASSINSDHQPQHF.